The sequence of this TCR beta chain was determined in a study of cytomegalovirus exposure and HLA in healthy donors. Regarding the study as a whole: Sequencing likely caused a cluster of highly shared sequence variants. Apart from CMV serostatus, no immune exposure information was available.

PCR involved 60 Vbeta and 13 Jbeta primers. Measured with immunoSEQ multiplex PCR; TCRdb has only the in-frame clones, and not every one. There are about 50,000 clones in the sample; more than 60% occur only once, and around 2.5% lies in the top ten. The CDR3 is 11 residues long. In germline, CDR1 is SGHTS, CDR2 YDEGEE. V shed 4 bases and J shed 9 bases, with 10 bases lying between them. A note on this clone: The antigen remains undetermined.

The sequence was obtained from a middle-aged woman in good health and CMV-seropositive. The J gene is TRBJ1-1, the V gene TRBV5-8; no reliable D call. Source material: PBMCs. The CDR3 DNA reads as TGTGCCAGCAGCCTAACCGATAAAGCTTTCTTT. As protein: CASSLTDKAFF.